Below are 30 T cell receptor beta chains sequenced from a single sample in a study of cytomegalovirus exposure and HLA in healthy donors. With 60 Vbeta and 13 Jbeta primers, the PCR was carried out. Clones were read by immunoSEQ multiplex PCR, and TCRdb kept only the in-frame ones, dropping some. The sample lists about 200,000 clones, around 88% seen once, with roughly 0.33% in the top ten. The source material was PBMCs. These receptors were taken from a woman between 25 and 40 years old in good health and CMV-seronegative.

Points on this clone: Other DNA sequences of this sample code for an identical CDR3. The chain uses TRBV28 and TRBJ1-2, with D maybe TRBD1 (6 bases). Trimming took off 3 bases at V and 3 bases at J, with 11 bases between the two ends. This CDR3 region has 14 residues. In germline, CDR1 is MDHEN, CDR2 SYDVKM. CDR3 protein: CASSFGRGDYGYTF. CDR3 sequence (DNA): TGTGCCAGCAGTTTCGGCAGGGGAGACTATGGCTACACCTTC.

The rearrangement joins TRBV20-1 to TRBJ2-3, with no clear D. Germline CDR1 reads DFQATT; CDR2 reads SNEGSKA (reference sequence). The germline V and J ends were trimmed by 7 bases and 3 bases, with 8 bases remaining between them. CDR3 length: 11 amino acids. The CDR3 loop reads CSVENTDTQYF. The CDR3 DNA sequence: TGCAGTGTCGAGAATACAGATACGCAGTATTTT.

This clone was seen a single time. V usage is TRBV14 and J usage is TRBJ2-2; a possible D gene is TRBD1 (5 bases). The ends were cut back, 0 bases at V and 13 bases at J, with 12 bases in the middle. Germline V CDR1 and CDR2: SGHDN, FVKESK. The CDR3 consists of 13 residues. The CDR3 sequence: CASSQDLWTSLFF. The CDR3 DNA is TGTGCCAGCAGCCAAGATCTCTGGACATCGCTGTTTTTT.

The rearrangement links TRBV28 to TRBJ2-1; 9 positions agree with TRBD1. In germline, CDR1 is MDHEN, CDR2 SYDVKM. Germline trimming cut 4 bases from V and 5 bases from J; bases unmatched to any gene: 6. This CDR3 has 15 amino acids. The CDR3 is CASSSWTGVNNEQFF. CDR3 bases: TGTGCCAGCAGTTCCTGGACAGGGGTGAACAATGAGCAGTTCTTC.

The chain is built from TRBV25-1 and TRBJ2-5, with D perhaps matching TRBD1 (6 bases). From germline, CDR1 is MGHDK and CDR2 SYGVNS. This CDR3 is 13 amino acids long. Trimming pared 8 bases from V and 2 bases from J, leaving 12 bases between. The CDR3 region is CASQETGQETQYF. The DNA for the CDR3 is TGTGCCAGCCAGGAAACAGGGCAAGAGACCCAGTACTTC.

The chain couples TRBV5-1 to TRBJ2-7, with 11 bases lining up with TRBD1. CDR1 SGHRS and CDR2 YFSETQ come from the germline V gene. Unmatched junction bases numbered 9, after V lost 4 bases and J lost 3 bases. The CDR3 is 16 residues long. The CDR3, as DNA: TGCGCCAGCAGCACGGGACAGGGGGAATCAAACTACGAGCAGTACTTC. It codes for CASSTGQGESNYEQYF. The variable domain in full, completed from reference TRBV5-1 and TRBJ2-7, reads KAGVTQTPRYLIKTRGQQVTLSCSPISGHRSVSWYQQTPGQGLQFLFEYFSETQRNKGNFPGRFSGRQFSNSRSEMNVSTLELGDSALYLCASSTGQGESNYEQYFGPGTRLTVT.

The chain carries TRBV7-9 and TRBJ2-7, with 9 nucleotides matching TRBD1. This CDR3 is built from 15 residues. V dropped 5 bases and J dropped 2; count of bases not matched to a gene: 7. CDR1 is SEHNR, CDR2 FQNEAQ, per germline (reference sequence). CDR3 region: CASSPRTGAAYEQYF. The CDR3 DNA reads TGTGCCAGCAGCCCACGGACAGGGGCGGCCTACGAGCAGTACTTC.

CDR3 bases: TGCAGCGGGGGACAGGGGACGAACACTGAAGCTTTCTTT. Encoded protein: CSGGQGTNTEAFF. The J gene is TRBJ1-1, the V gene TRBV29-1, with 10 nucleotides matching TRBD1. CDR1 SQVTM and CDR2 ANQGSEA come from the germline V gene. Trimming at V came to 7 bases and at J to 1 base, leaving 3 bases not matched to a gene. CDR3 length equals 13 residues. The full variable domain, with the rest looked up from reference TRBV29-1 and TRBJ1-1, is SAVISQKPSRDICQRGTSLTIQCQVDSQVTMMFWYRQQPGQSLTLIATANQGSEATYESGFVIDKFPISRPNLTFSTLTVSNMSPEDSSIYLCSGGQGTNTEAFFGQGTRLTVV.

The chain carries TRBV28 and TRBJ2-7, with D hard to call. The V gene lost 4 bases and the J gene lost 0 bases, with 4 bases spanning the gap. Germline loops: CDR1 MDHEN, CDR2 SYDVKM. The CDR3 totals 12 residues. In DNA, the CDR3 is TGTGCCAGCAGTTGGAGCTCCTACGAGCAGTACTTC. Protein: CASSWSSYEQYF.

This clone was found a few times. The CDR3 here is CSVGSGGPLWTDTQYF. CDR3 DNA: TGCAGCGTGGGGTCGGGAGGCCCCCTTTGGACAGATACGCAGTATTTT. The chain carries TRBV29-1 and TRBJ2-3; 7 positions match TRBD2. Germline CDR1 and CDR2: SQVTM and ANQGSEA. There are 16 residues in the CDR3. Unmatched junction bases numbered 15, after V lost 6 bases and J lost 3 bases.

The rearrangement uses TRBV4-1 and TRBJ1-1; D might be TRBD1 (6 bases). This CDR3 has 14 residues. The ends were cut back, 3 bases at V and 5 bases at J, with 13 bases in the middle. Germline V gives CDR1 MGHRA, CDR2 YSYEKL. DNA for the CDR3: TGCGCCAGCAGCCATGAGGGGGTAGGGACTGAAGCTTTCTTT. This gives the protein CASSHEGVGTEAFF.

V usage is TRBV19 and J usage is TRBJ2-1; D is uncertain. Germline CDR1 LNHDA, CDR2 SQIVND (reference sequence). V was shortened by 3 bases and J by 0 bases, with 12 bases between the two germline ends. The CDR3 spans 16 residues. For the CDR3, the DNA is TGTGCCAGTAGTATCCGACTTCCGAGCTCCTACAATGAGCAGTTCTTC. Amino acid sequence: CASSIRLPSSYNEQFF.

This clone was seen a single time. V gene TRBV7-8 combines with J gene TRBJ1-5, with a tentative D call TRBD1 (5 bases). Germline V gene data show CDR1 as SGHVS and CDR2 as FQNEAQ. V shed 8 bases and J shed 0 bases, with 14 bases lying between them. The CDR3 spans 15 residues. This chain's CDR3 is CASGAAAHSNQPQHF. The DNA for the CDR3 is TGTGCCAGCGGGGCGGCAGCCCATAGCAATCAGCCCCAGCATTTT.

This clone was picked up one time. The rearrangement uses TRBV2 and TRBJ2-7; possibly TRBD1 for D (6 bases). The CDR3 contains 15 residues. V was shortened by 7 bases and J by 0 bases, with 16 bases between the two germline ends. Germline CDR1 SNHLY, CDR2 FYNNEI. This CDR3 is CASKKGQRSSYEQYF. CDR3 DNA sequence: TGTGCCAGCAAAAAGGGACAAAGAAGCTCCTACGAGCAGTACTTC. The full variable domain, completed using reference TRBV2 and TRBJ2-7, is EPEVTQTPSHQVTQMGQEVILRCVPISNHLYFYWYRQILGQKVEFLVSFYNNEISEKSEIFDDQFSVERPDGSNFTLKIRSTKLEDSAMYFCASKKGQRSSYEQYFGPGTRLTVT.

The rearrangement links TRBV19 to TRBJ1-5, with 9 bases that match TRBD1. The junction had 7 bases not matched to a gene; V was cut back by 2 bases and J by 2 bases. Germline CDR1 is LNHDA and CDR2 is SQIVND (reference sequence). The CDR3 has 17 amino acids. The CDR3: CASSIRTGDGGNQPQHF. In DNA, the CDR3 is TGTGCCAGTAGTATACGGACAGGGGACGGGGGCAATCAGCCCCAGCATTTT.

This sequence joins TRBV7-8 and TRBJ2-2; 9 bases align to TRBD1. From germline, CDR1 is SGHVS and CDR2 FQNEAQ. V dropped 1 base and J dropped 5; count of bases not matched to a gene: 8. The CDR3 is 17 residues long. The CDR3 is CASSLGAQGARTGELFF. CDR3 bases: TGTGCCAGCAGCTTAGGGGCACAGGGGGCGCGAACCGGGGAGCTGTTTTTT. Looking up the rest from reference TRBV7-8 and TRBJ2-2 gives the full variable domain: GAGVSQSPRYKVAKRGQDVALRCDPISGHVSLFWYQQALGQGPEFLTYFQNEAQLDKSGLPSDRFFAERPEGSVSTLKIQRTQQEDSAVYLCASSLGAQGARTGELFFGEGSRLTVL.

This clone was counted a single time. The chain has TRBV7-9 and TRBJ2-2, with TRBD2 matching 11 bases. Germline assignment: CDR1 SEHNR and CDR2 FQNEAQ (reference sequence). V trimming: 4 bases; J trimming: 3 bases; junction bases outside the gene matches: 4. The CDR3 has 16 residues. DNA of the CDR3: TGTGCCAGCAGCTCCAGTAGCGGGAGGGACACCGGGGAGCTGTTTTTT. Amino acid sequence: CASSSSSGRDTGELFF. The full variable domain, in which reference TRBV7-9 and TRBJ2-2 provide the parts outside the CDR3, is DTGVSQNPRHKITKRGQNVTFRCDPISEHNRLYWYRQTLGQGPEFLTYFQNEAQLEKSRLLSDRFSAERPKGSFSTLEIQRTEQGDSAMYLCASSSSSGRDTGELFFGEGSRLTVL.

About this clone itself: This sample includes further DNA sequences coding for the same CDR3. This chain joins TRBV5-1 and TRBJ2-3; no clear D gene. The CDR3 runs 15 residues. In germline, CDR1 is SGHRS, CDR2 YFSETQ. V lost 0 bases and J lost 0, with 8 bases in between. CDR3 in DNA: TGCGCCAGCAGCTTGGTTGGGCGTAGCACAGATACGCAGTATTTT. It specifies CASSLVGRSTDTQYF. Using reference TRBV5-1 and TRBJ2-3 for the parts outside the CDR3, the full variable domain is KAGVTQTPRYLIKTRGQQVTLSCSPISGHRSVSWYQQTPGQGLQFLFEYFSETQRNKGNFPGRFSGRQFSNSRSEMNVSTLELGDSALYLCASSLVGRSTDTQYFGPGTRLTVL.

The chain recombines TRBV27 with TRBJ1-4; 7 positions match TRBD1. This CDR3 is 18 amino acids long. Germline CDR1 MNHEY, CDR2 SMNVEV (reference sequence). Trimming removed 6 bases from V and 2 bases from J; junction bases left unmatched: 15. The CDR3 reads CASSRYYDPGQTNEKLFF. CDR3 nucleotide sequence: TGTGCCAGCAGCCGCTATTACGATCCGGGACAGACTAATGAAAAACTGTTTTTT.

The gene calls are TRBV6-5 and TRBJ2-7; 7 nucleotides align to TRBD1. The CDR3 totals 14 residues. J was trimmed by 1 base and V by 8 bases; bases with no gene match: 8. CDR1 and CDR2 (germline): MNHEY, SVGAGI. CDR3 in DNA: TGTGCCAGCTCTGCCTGGACAGGTTCCTACGAGCAGTACTTC. Translation: CASSAWTGSYEQYF.

V is TRBV28 and J is TRBJ1-2; tentative D call: TRBD1 (5 bases). CDR3 length: 13 amino acids. Germline V CDR1 and CDR2: MDHEN, SYDVKM. Trimming left V 5 bases short and J 8 bases short, with 15 bases between. The CDR3 coding sequence is TGTGCCAGCAGTAACAGGCTGGTACGGGGCTACACCTTC. Amino acid sequence: CASSNRLVRGYTF.

This clone appeared once. The rearrangement uses TRBV2 and TRBJ1-2; D not certain. The CDR3 is 13 amino acids. The germline CDR1 and CDR2 sequences are SNHLY and FYNNEI. V lost 9 bases and J lost 6, with 17 bases in between. The DNA for the CDR3 is TGTGCCAGTGCGGGGTTTTGGAAGGATGGCTACACCTTC. The encoded protein is CASAGFWKDGYTF.

The chain links TRBV28 to TRBJ1-5; D not resolved. The V gene lost 4 bases and the J gene lost 6 bases, with 10 bases spanning the gap. The CDR3 is made up of 13 amino acids. CDR1 and CDR2 (germline): MDHEN, SYDVKM. CDR3 sequence reads: CASSYLSSQPQHF. DNA of the CDR3: TGTGCCAGCAGTTACCTATCGAGTCAGCCCCAGCATTTT.

V gene TRBV30 combines with J gene TRBJ2-7; tentatively, D is TRBD2 (5 bases). The CDR3 runs 14 residues. V was trimmed by 3 bases and J by 2 bases, leaving 14 bases between them. CDR1 GTSNPN and CDR2 SVGIG come from the germline V gene (reference sequence). Written as DNA, the CDR3 is TGTGCCTGGAGAACCCGGACTTCTACCTACGAGCAGTACTTC. It translates to CAWRTRTSTYEQYF. Combining the CDR3 with reference TRBV30 and TRBJ2-7 gives the whole variable domain SQTIHQWPATLVQPVGSPLSLECTVEGTSNPNLYWYRQAAGRGLQLLFYSVGIGQISSEVPQNLSASRPQDRQFILSSKKLLLSDSGFYLCAWRTRTSTYEQYFGPGTRLTVT.

This chain joins TRBV30 and TRBJ2-5, with D possibly matching TRBD1 (6 bases). Trimming shortened V by 3 bases and J by 7 bases, and 18 bases separated the two germline ends. The length of the CDR3 is 14 residues. From germline, CDR1 is GTSNPN and CDR2 SVGIG (reference sequence). The CDR3 DNA reads TGTGCCTGGAGCGTCAGGGGCTCACTAGGGACCCAGTACTTC. Residues: CAWSVRGSLGTQYF.

This chain links TRBV19 with TRBJ2-7; D not resolved. The CDR3 has 15 amino acids. Trimming took off 3 bases at V and 2 bases at J, with 14 bases between the two ends. Germline V gene data show CDR1 as LNHDA and CDR2 as SQIVND (reference sequence). In DNA form, the CDR3 reads TGTGCCAGTAGTATCTCGGCAGGCCCCCCCTACGAGCAGTACTTC. Its translation is CASSISAGPPYEQYF.

This clone was counted only a few times. The chain employs TRBV7-9 and TRBJ1-3; 7 positions agree with TRBD1. This CDR3 has 15 amino acids. Germline V gives CDR1 SEHNR, CDR2 FQNEAQ (reference sequence). V lost 3 bases, J lost 7 bases, and 9 bases stayed unmatched. CDR3 DNA sequence: TGTGCCAGCAGCTTTACAGGGGAGGCTCTGAACACCATATATTTT. Protein product: CASSFTGEALNTIYF.

Turning to this clone: Different DNA sequences within this sample yield the same CDR3. The J gene is TRBJ2-1, the V gene TRBV9, with 10 bases matching TRBD2. Looked up from germline, CDR1 is SGDLS and CDR2 is YYNGEE. The CDR3 length is 15 residues. The junction had 1 base not matched to a gene; V was cut back by 0 bases and J by 4 bases. CDR3 protein: CASSVGAGGYNEQFF. The CDR3 region has the DNA TGTGCCAGCAGCGTAGGAGCGGGGGGGTACAATGAGCAGTTCTTC.

The rearrangement links TRBV28 to TRBJ1-4; possible D gene TRBD1, 6 bases. Trimming took 5 bases from V and 4 from J, leaving 23 bases between them. Germline V gene lookup returns CDR1 MDHEN and CDR2 SYDVKM. This CDR3 region has 18 residues. Here the CDR3 DNA reads TGTGCCAGCAGTCCGGGAGGGGGGGCGCGAGGGGGTAATGAAAAACTGTTTTTT. Translation gives CASSPGGGARGGNEKLFF.

The chain combines TRBV4-1 with TRBJ2-7, with a weak D call TRBD1 (5 bases). Per germline, CDR1 MGHRA and CDR2 YSYEKL. V gave up 3 bases and J gave up 4 bases, with 10 bases separating them. The CDR3 extends over 13 amino acids. Here the CDR3 reads CASSHRAPYEQYF. Here the CDR3 DNA reads TGCGCCAGCAGCCACAGGGCCCCGTACGAGCAGTACTTC.